This TCR beta chain is from a study of T cell repertoires in cytomegalovirus infection. Study-level information: The authors used CMV epitopes that were HLA-C-restricted (recently identified) and HLA-B-restricted (well studied). It was the public TCR beta signatures that indicated both CMV infection and matching HLA type. Study findings and constraints: Totalled public TCR beta family frequency picked out people who carried CMV plus the relevant HLA. Predominance within the ex vivo response was attributable to HLA-C-restricted CMV-specific TCR beta clonotypes.

A note on this clonotype: Antigen unknown.

TCRdb fed the reads into MiXCR, producing one record per CDR3 protein. This table holds about 350,000 distinct CDR3 sequences, about 35% found once. CDR3 length: 16 residues. The ends lost 3 bases at V and 4 bases at J; junction bases unmatched: 10. Looked up from germline, CDR1 is SGHNT and CDR2 is YENEEA. The clonotype originates from a human donor in good health (CMV status not recorded). Some clones in this sample may be carry-over from other donors' samples. The chain carries TRBV11-3 and TRBJ2-3; 7 bases align to TRBD1. The starting material was cultured PBMCs, obtained from culture after CMV antigen stimulation. CDR3 coding DNA: TGTGCCAGCAGCTTCGCCTCGACAGGGCCGGCAGATACGCAGTATTTT. Translation: CASSFASTGPADTQYF.